These 24 T cell receptor beta chains were sequenced from one sample in a study of blood T cell repertoires in COVID-19. The repertoire was sequenced with immunoSEQ multiplex PCR; TCRdb's copy has only in-frame clones and lacks some. Among some 250,000 clones listed, about nine tenths were seen once. The sample comprised peripheral blood. Source of these receptors: a man aged 55 to 70 with acute or convalescent COVID-19.

As DNA, the CDR3 is TGTGCCTGGACGGGACAGGAGGGTTCACCCCTCCACTTT. The encoded protein is CAWTGQEGSPLHF. The chain carries TRBV30 and TRBJ1-6, with 8 bases lining up with TRBD1. The germline V gene has CDR1 GTSNPN and CDR2 SVGIG (reference sequence). This CDR3 region has 13 residues. The V gene end was trimmed by 4 bases and the J gene end by 9 bases; junction bases not matched to a gene: 5.

The rearrangement joins TRBV5-1 to TRBJ1-1; TRBD1 is a possible D gene (6 bases). From germline, CDR1 is SGHRS and CDR2 YFSETQ. V was pared by 4 bases and J by 2 bases, with 21 bases between. This CDR3 spans 17 amino acids. CDR3 in DNA: TGCGCCAGCAGCCGCGGGCAGGGCTTAGGGGGAAACACTGAAGCTTTCTTT. This sequence encodes CASSRGQGLGGNTEAFF.

The V and J genes are TRBV4-1 and TRBJ2-7; D might be TRBD1 (8 bases). Germline-derived CDR1 and CDR2 are MGHRA and YSYEKL. The V end lost 3 bases, the J end lost 3 bases, and 12 bases lay between the germline ends. This CDR3 has 14 amino acids. For the CDR3, the DNA is TGCGCCAGCAGCCAGTACAGGGGGGGCTACGAGCAGTACTTC. It encodes CASSQYRGGYEQYF.

This clone has a single count. This chain uses TRBV15 with TRBJ1-4, with no clear D. Trimming removed 9 bases from V and 0 bases from J, with 11 bases in between. The CDR3 has 14 amino acids. CDR1 and CDR2 (germline): LNHNV, YYDKDF (reference sequence). CDR3 in amino acids: CATARSATNEKLFF. DNA for the CDR3: TGTGCCACTGCCCGGTCGGCAACTAATGAAAAACTGTTTTTT.

The chain uses TRBV27 and TRBJ2-1, with 7 bases fitting TRBD2. Trimming at V came to 10 bases and at J to 8 bases, leaving 23 bases not matched to a gene. Looked up from germline, CDR1 is MNHEY and CDR2 is SMNVEV (reference sequence). The CDR3 is 17 residues long. The CDR3 DNA reads as TGTGCCACCCCCTGGGGCGGGAGAGGCCTTAACCGACATGAGCAGTTCTTC. Translating it yields CATPWGGRGLNRHEQFF.

The chain employs TRBV7-8 and TRBJ1-1, with a weak D call TRBD1 (5 bases). V shed 5 bases and J shed 3 bases, with 10 bases lying between them. Germline lookup yields CDR1 SGHVS and CDR2 FQNEAQ. This CDR3 spans 13 amino acids. The chain's CDR3 is CASSRTRDTEAFF. CDR3 nucleotides: TGTGCCAGCAGCCGAACCAGGGACACTGAAGCTTTCTTT.

The chain has TRBV7-9 and TRBJ2-7; 8 bases are a match to TRBD1. The germline V gene has CDR1 SEHNR and CDR2 FQNEAQ (reference sequence). With V trimmed by 0 bases and J by 6 bases, 10 bases remained unmatched. The CDR3 length is 16 residues. As DNA, the CDR3 is TGTGCCAGCAGCTTAGCGCCTGGGACAGGTGAACGCGAGCAGTACTTC. Its translation: CASSLAPGTGEREQYF.

This chain joins TRBV7-3 and TRBJ2-3; TRBD2 matches at 7 bases. The CDR3 covers 15 residues. From germline, CDR1 is SGHTA and CDR2 FQGTGA. J lost 4 bases, V lost 1 base, and 5 bases had no gene match. CDR3 sequence reads: CASSLNGGSSDTQYF. CDR3 coding DNA: TGTGCCAGCAGCTTAAATGGCGGGAGCTCAGATACGCAGTATTTT.

The V and J genes are TRBV14 and TRBJ2-2, with 11 bases that match TRBD2. V lost 4 bases and J lost 2; bases outside the gene matches: 3. The CDR3 extends over 16 amino acids. Germline values: CDR1 SGHDN, CDR2 FVKESK. CDR3 DNA sequence: TGTGCCAGCAGCCGGGGACTAGCGGTTAACACCGGGGAGCTGTTTTTT. Amino acids: CASSRGLAVNTGELFF.

In nucleotides, the CDR3 is TGTGCCAGCAGCCGTCGGGTGCCCCATCGAGACTACGAGCAGTACTTC. This translates into CASSRRVPHRDYEQYF. The rearrangement uses TRBV21-1 and TRBJ2-7; the DNA was not used to check the table's D call, TRBD2. TRBV21-1 is termed a pseudogene. The CDR3 runs to 16 residues.

The CDR3 spells CASSPRDREGADTQYF. CDR3 nucleotides: TGTGCCAGCAGCCCCCGGGACAGGGAAGGCGCAGATACGCAGTATTTT. The chain carries TRBV3-1 (or the pseudogene TRBV3-2) and TRBJ2-3; TRBD1 aligns across 9 bases. Germline values: CDR1 LGHDT, CDR2 YNNKEL (reference sequence). The CDR3 is 16 amino acids. V was clipped by 4 bases and J by 4 bases; unmatched bases: 9.

This rearrangement joins TRBV5-1 to TRBJ1-3; 9 bases align to TRBD1. Germline assignment: CDR1 SGHRS and CDR2 YFSETQ. The CDR3 is 14 amino acids. V trimming: 4 bases; J trimming: 4 bases; junction bases outside the gene matches: 3. The CDR3 protein is CASSQDRGGNTIYF. The CDR3 DNA reads as TGCGCCAGCAGCCAGGACAGGGGCGGAAACACCATATATTTT.

The CDR3 region is CACLRTSETHTDTQYF. The CDR3 region has the DNA TGTGCCTGCCTGCGGACTAGCGAAACACACACAGATACGCAGTATTTT. J is TRBJ2-3 and V is TRBV30, with TRBD2 matching over 9 bases. The CDR3 consists of 16 residues. Germline values: CDR1 GTSNPN, CDR2 SVGIG (reference sequence). Germline trimming cut 6 bases from V and 2 bases from J; bases unmatched to any gene: 12. Complete variable domain (other parts from reference TRBV30 and TRBJ2-3): SQTIHQWPATLVQPVGSPLSLECTVEGTSNPNLYWYRQAAGRGLQLLFYSVGIGQISSEVPQNLSASRPQDRQFILSSKKLLLSDSGFYLCACLRTSETHTDTQYFGPGTRLTVL.

The rearrangement uses TRBV7-2 and TRBJ2-3, with 8 bases lining up with TRBD1. J gave up 0 bases and V 3 bases, and 14 bases lay outside the gene matches. CDR1 and CDR2 (germline): SGHTA, FQGNSA. This CDR3 is built from 19 residues. CDR3 coding DNA: TGTGCCAGCAGCTTCCATCGGGGTCGCAGGGGGCTAAGCACAGATACGCAGTATTTT. This sequence encodes CASSFHRGRRGLSTDTQYF.

The V call is TRBV4-2, the J call TRBJ1-1, with 8 bases identical to TRBD1. CDR3 length: 16 residues. The J segment lost 0 bases and the V segment lost 4 bases, leaving 7 bases of the junction unmatched. Germline CDR1 reads LGHNA; CDR2 reads YNFKEQ. CDR3: CASSLGTGVMNTEAFF. CDR3 coding DNA: TGTGCCAGCAGCCTCGGGACAGGAGTCATGAACACTGAAGCTTTCTTT.

The rearrangement joins TRBV6-2 or TRBV6-3 to TRBJ2-7, with TRBD1 identical over 9 bases. V trimming: 5 bases; J trimming: 4 bases; junction bases outside the gene matches: 6. The germline CDR1 and CDR2 sequences are MNHEY and SVGEGT. The CDR3 is 14 residues long. The CDR3 is CASSPTGGVYEQYF. Here the CDR3 DNA reads TGTGCCAGCAGTCCGACAGGGGGAGTTTACGAGCAGTACTTC.

This chain uses TRBV11-3 with TRBJ2-2, with D perhaps matching TRBD2 (6 bases). V lost 4 bases to trimming and J lost 0 bases, with 15 bases between them. The CDR3 has 17 amino acids. Germline V lookup: CDR1 SGHNT, CDR2 YENEEA. As DNA, the CDR3 is TGTGCCAGCAGCTCCGTGGGGCTAGCGTCGAACACCGGGGAGCTGTTTTTT. It specifies CASSSVGLASNTGELFF.

The rearrangement links TRBV5-1 to TRBJ2-2; no firm D call. The ends were cut back, 5 bases at V and 5 bases at J, with 13 bases in the middle. Per germline, CDR1 SGHRS and CDR2 YFSETQ. The CDR3 has 14 amino acids. The CDR3 loop is CASSYRPSTGELFF. CDR3 nucleotide sequence: TGCGCCAGCAGTTATCGCCCCAGTACCGGGGAGCTGTTTTTT.

V gene TRBV5-1 combines with J gene TRBJ1-2, with 8 bases identical to TRBD1. The CDR3 loop spans 13 amino acids. Trimming removed 4 bases from V and 4 bases from J; junction bases left unmatched: 3. The germline CDR1 and CDR2 sequences are SGHRS and YFSETQ. The CDR3 sequence: CASSPQGAYGYTF. The CDR3 DNA is TGCGCCAGCAGCCCTCAGGGGGCCTATGGCTACACCTTC.

This chain uses TRBV7-9 with TRBJ1-2; TRBD1 aligns across 8 bases. The CDR3 length is 14 residues. Germline trimming cut 3 bases from V and 4 bases from J; bases unmatched to any gene: 4. In germline, CDR1 is SEHNR, CDR2 FQNEAQ (reference sequence). DNA of the CDR3: TGTGCCAGCAGCTTGGGGGACAGGAGCTATGGCTACACCTTC. It yields the protein CASSLGDRSYGYTF.

The gene calls are TRBV18 and TRBJ1-4; D is undetermined. The CDR3 extends over 16 amino acids. From germline, CDR1 is KGHSH and CDR2 LQKENI. Trimming removed 3 bases from V and 4 bases from J, with 15 bases in between. CDR3 coding DNA: TGTGCCAGCTCACCGCTAGCCCAGCTTCGTAATGAAAAACTGTTTTTT. Its translation is CASSPLAQLRNEKLFF.

The V call is TRBV30, the J call TRBJ1-2; D not certain. The CDR3 runs to 15 residues. Per germline, CDR1 GTSNPN and CDR2 SVGIG (reference sequence). Between the trimmed V and J ends, which lost 0 bases and 4 bases, there was a span of 15 bases. CDR3 sequence reads: CAWSVRGIALYGYTF. For the CDR3, the DNA is TGTGCCTGGAGTGTACGGGGAATAGCACTCTATGGCTACACCTTC.

This clone was seen just once. The chain employs TRBV29-1 and TRBJ2-1; 7 bases fit TRBD2. V lost 4 bases to trimming and J lost 5 bases; unmatched junction nucleotides: 8. The CDR3 runs 14 residues. Germline V gene lookup returns CDR1 SQVTM and CDR2 ANQGSEA. The CDR3 sequence is CSVGGGRGNNEQFF. As DNA, the CDR3 is TGCAGCGTTGGTGGCGGGAGAGGGAACAATGAGCAGTTCTTC.

This clone was detected only once. Here the CDR3 reads CSAWGAGEETQYF. The CDR3 DNA sequence: TGCAGCGCGTGGGGAGCGGGAGAAGAGACGCAGTATTTT. The J gene is TRBJ2-3, the V gene TRBV29-1; 8 bases agree with TRBD2. Germline CDR1 reads SQVTM; CDR2 reads ANQGSEA. V was pared by 7 bases and J by 9 bases, with 12 bases of the junction left unmatched. There are 13 residues in the CDR3.